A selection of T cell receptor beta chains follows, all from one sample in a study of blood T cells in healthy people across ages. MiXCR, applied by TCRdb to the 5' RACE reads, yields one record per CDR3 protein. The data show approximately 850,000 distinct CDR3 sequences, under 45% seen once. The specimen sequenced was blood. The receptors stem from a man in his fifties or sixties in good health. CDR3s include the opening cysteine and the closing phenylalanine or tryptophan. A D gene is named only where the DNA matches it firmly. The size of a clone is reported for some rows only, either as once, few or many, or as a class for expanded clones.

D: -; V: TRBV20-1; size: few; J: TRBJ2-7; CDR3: CSAVILSRYEQYF; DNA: TGCAGTGCCGTAATCCTCAGCAGATACGAGCAGTACTTC
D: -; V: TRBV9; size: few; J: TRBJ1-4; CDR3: CASAPGQGNEKLFF; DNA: TGTGCCAGCGCCCCTGGGCAGGGTAACGAAAAACTGTTTTTT
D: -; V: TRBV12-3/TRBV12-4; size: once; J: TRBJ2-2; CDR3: CASSLGGYTGELFF; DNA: TGTGCCAGCAGTTTAGGGGGGTACACCGGGGAGCTGTTTTTT
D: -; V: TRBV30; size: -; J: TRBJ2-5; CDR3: CAWSLTSFQETQYF; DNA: TGTGCCTGGAGTTTGACATCTTTCCAAGAGACCCAGTACTTC
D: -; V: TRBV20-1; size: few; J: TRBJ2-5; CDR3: CSAGDAKNKETQYF; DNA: TGCAGTGCCGGGGACGCTAAAAACAAAGAGACCCAGTACTTC
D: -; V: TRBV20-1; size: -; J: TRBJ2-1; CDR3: CSAQNPPDNEQFF; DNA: TGCAGTGCCCAAAACCCTCCGGACAATGAGCAGTTCTTC
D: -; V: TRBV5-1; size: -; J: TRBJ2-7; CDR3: CASSFTDGVLGEQYF; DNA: TGCGCCAGCAGCTTTACGGACGGTGTTCTGGGCGAGCAGTACTTC
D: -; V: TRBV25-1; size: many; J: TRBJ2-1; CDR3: CASSEYTATRGYNEQFF; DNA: TGTGCCAGCAGTGAATATACGGCGACTAGAGGCTACAATGAGCAGTTCTTC
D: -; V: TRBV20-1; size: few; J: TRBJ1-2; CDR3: CSASTGRSYGYTF; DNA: TGCAGTGCTAGTACGGGGCGTAGCTATGGCTACACCTTC
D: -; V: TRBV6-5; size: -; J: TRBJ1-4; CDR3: CAAQDKFNEKLFF; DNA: TGTGCCGCCCAGGACAAGTTTAATGAAAAACTGTTTTTT
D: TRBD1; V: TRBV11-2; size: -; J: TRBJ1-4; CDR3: CASSYRGQIGELFF; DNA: TGTGCCAGCAGTTACAGGGGCCAAATTGGGGAACTGTTTTTT
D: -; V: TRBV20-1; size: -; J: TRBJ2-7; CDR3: CSAREAVGSYNEQYF; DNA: TGCAGTGCTAGAGAAGCGGTCGGCTCCTACAATGAGCAGTACTTC
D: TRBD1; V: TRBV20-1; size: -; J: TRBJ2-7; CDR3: CSATWTGSPYEQYF; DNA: TGCAGTGCTACCTGGACAGGGTCCCCCTACGAGCAGTACTTC
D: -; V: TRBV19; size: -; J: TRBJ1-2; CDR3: CASSRGTAPYGYTF; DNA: TGTGCCAGTAGTAGGGGGACGGCGCCCTATGGCTACACCTTC
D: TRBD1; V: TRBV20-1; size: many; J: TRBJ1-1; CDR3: CSAREGQGYGYTEAFF; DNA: TGCAGTGCTAGAGAGGGACAGGGTTATGGTTACACTGAAGCTTTCTTT
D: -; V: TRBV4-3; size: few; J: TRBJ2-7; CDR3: CASSQDPTYGFYEQYF; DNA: TGCGCCAGCAGCCAAGATCCCACCTATGGGTTCTACGAGCAGTACTTC
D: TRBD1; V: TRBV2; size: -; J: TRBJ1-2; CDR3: CASRLGDRGSNYGYTF; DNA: TGTGCCAGCAGGTTGGGGGACAGGGGATCCAACTATGGCTACACCTTC
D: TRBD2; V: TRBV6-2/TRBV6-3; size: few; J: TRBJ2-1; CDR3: CASSSSKHLAGGYNEQFF; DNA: TGTGCCAGCAGTTCATCCAAGCATCTAGCGGGGGGGTACAATGAGCAGTTCTTC
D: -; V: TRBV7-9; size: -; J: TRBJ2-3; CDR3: CASSPFPSTDTQYF; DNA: TGTGCCAGCAGCCCCTTCCCGAGCACAGATACGCAGTATTTT
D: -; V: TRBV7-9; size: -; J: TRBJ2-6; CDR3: CASSFLQGRDPSGANVLTF; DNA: TGTGCCAGCAGCTTCTTACAGGGCCGAGATCCCTCTGGGGCCAACGTCCTGACTTTC
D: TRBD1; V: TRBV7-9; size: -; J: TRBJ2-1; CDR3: CASSNQDRGWNEQFF; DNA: TGTGCCAGCAGCAACCAGGACAGGGGGTGGAATGAGCAGTTCTTC
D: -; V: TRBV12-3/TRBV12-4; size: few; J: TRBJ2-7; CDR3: CASSFYRAPYEQYF; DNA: TGTGCCAGCAGTTTCTACAGAGCCCCCTACGAGCAGTACTTC
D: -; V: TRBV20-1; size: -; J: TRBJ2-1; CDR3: CSASYAGPYNEQFF; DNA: TGCAGTGCTAGTTACGCAGGACCCTACAATGAGCAGTTCTTC
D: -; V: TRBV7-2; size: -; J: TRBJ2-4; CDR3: CVSSSSGPAKNIQYF; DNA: TGTGTCAGCAGCTCGTCAGGTCCGGCCAAAAACATTCAGTACTTC
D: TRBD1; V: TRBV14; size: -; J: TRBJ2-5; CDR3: CASSQDGQARAEKETQYF; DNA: TGTGCCAGCAGCCAAGATGGACAGGCTCGTGCAGAAAAAGAGACCCAGTACTTC
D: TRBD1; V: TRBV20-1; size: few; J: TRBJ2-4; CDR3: CSAPRTGDPFQYF; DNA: TGCAGTGCTCCTCGGACAGGGGACCCGTTTCAGTACTTC
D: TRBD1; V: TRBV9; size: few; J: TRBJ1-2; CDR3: CASSVSGGLSGYTF; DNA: TGTGCCAGCAGCGTATCAGGGGGCTTGTCTGGCTACACCTTC
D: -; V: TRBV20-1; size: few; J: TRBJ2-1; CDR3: CSAGQGRDLGYLNEQFF; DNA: TGCAGTGCTGGGCAGGGCCGGGACTTAGGGTATCTCAATGAGCAGTTCTTC
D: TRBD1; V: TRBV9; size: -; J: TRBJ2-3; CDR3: CASSVGQVTDTQYF; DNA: TGTGCCAGCAGCGTTGGACAGGTCACAGATACGCAGTATTTT
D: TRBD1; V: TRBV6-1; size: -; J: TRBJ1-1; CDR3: CASSAGQGGNTEAFF; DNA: TGTGCCAGCAGTGCAGGACAGGGTGGGAACACTGAAGCTTTCTTT
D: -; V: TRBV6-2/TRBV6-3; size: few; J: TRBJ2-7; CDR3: CATAVNTILREQYF; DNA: TGTGCCACCGCGGTCAACACCATACTGAGGGAGCAGTACTTC
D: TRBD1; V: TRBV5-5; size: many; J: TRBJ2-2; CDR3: CASSSTWTGVTGELFF; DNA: TGTGCCAGCAGTTCGACTTGGACAGGGGTAACCGGGGAGCTGTTTTTT
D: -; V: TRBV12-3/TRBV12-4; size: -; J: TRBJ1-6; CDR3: CASSLSPENSPLHF; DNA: TGTGCCAGCAGCCTATCGCCGGAGAATTCACCCCTCCACTTT
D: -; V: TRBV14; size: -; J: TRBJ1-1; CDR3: CASSRLTSGGEAFF; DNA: TGTGCCAGCAGCCGATTGACCTCGGGCGGTGAAGCTTTCTTT
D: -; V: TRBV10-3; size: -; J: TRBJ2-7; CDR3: CAISDPEHPKQYF; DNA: TGTGCCATCAGTGACCCTGAACACCCTAAGCAGTACTTC
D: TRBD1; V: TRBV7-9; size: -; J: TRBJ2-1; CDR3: CASSLGVGTGGFDEQFF; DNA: TGTGCCAGCAGCTTAGGAGTCGGGACAGGGGGCTTCGATGAGCAGTTCTTC
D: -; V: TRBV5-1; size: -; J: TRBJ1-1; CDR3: CASSLAGAEDTEAFF; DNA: TGCGCCAGCAGCTTGGCCGGGGCGGAGGACACTGAAGCTTTCTTT
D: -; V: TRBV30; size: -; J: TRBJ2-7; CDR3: CAWRVRSGPGNEQYF; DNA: TGTGCCTGGAGGGTTCGTAGCGGTCCCGGGAACGAGCAGTACTTC
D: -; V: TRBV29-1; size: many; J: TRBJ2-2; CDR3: CSVGGQPGELFF; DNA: TGCAGCGTTGGAGGACAGCCTGGGGAGCTGTTTTTT
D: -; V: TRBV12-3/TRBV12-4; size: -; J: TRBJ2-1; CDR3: CASSLARVGGRDERFF; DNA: TGTGCCAGCAGTTTAGCGCGTGTGGGGGGGCGCGATGAGCGGTTCTTC
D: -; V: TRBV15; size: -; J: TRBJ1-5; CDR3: CATSRQDQPQHF; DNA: TGTGCCACCAGCAGACAGGATCAGCCCCAGCATTTT
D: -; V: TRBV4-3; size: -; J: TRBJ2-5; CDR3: CASSHGTGRETRYF; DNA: TGCGCCAGCAGCCACGGAACGGGGCGAGAGACCCGGTACTTC
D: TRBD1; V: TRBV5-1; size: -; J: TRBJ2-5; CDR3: CASSLVAGGHREQYF; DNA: TGCGCCAGCAGCTTGGTCGCAGGGGGCCACAGGGAGCAGTACTTC
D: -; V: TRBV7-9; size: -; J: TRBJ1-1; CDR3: CASSFQARVGTEAFF; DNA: TGTGCCAGCAGCTTCCAAGCCAGGGTTGGGACTGAAGCTTTCTTT
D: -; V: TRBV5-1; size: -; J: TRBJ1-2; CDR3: CASSLDSEGGNGYTF; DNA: TGCGCCAGCAGCTTGGATAGCGAGGGGGGAAATGGCTACACCTTC
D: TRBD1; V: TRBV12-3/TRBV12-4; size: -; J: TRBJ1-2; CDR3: CASTRQGLNYGYTF; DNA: TGTGCCAGCACCAGACAGGGGCTTAACTATGGCTACACCTTC
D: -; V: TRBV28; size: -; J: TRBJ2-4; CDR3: CASSLMEGKNIQYF; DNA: TGTGCCAGCAGTTTAATGGAGGGCAAAAACATTCAGTACTTC
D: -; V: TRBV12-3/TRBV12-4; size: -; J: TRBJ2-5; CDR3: CASSRLDRGQYF; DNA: TGTGCCAGCAGCCGCCTTGACCGGGGCCAGTACTTC
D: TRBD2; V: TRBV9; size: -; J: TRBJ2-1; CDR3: CASSAVAGGVAEQFF; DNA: TGTGCCAGCAGCGCAGTAGCGGGAGGGGTAGCTGAGCAGTTCTTC
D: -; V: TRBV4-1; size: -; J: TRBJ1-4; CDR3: CASSQGAGRIEKLFF; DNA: TGCGCCAGCAGCCAAGGGGCAGGGAGGATCGAAAAACTGTTTTTT
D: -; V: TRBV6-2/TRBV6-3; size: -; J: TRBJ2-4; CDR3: CANSPGSPKNIQYF; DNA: TGTGCCAACAGTCCCGGGTCCCCAAAAAACATTCAGTACTTC
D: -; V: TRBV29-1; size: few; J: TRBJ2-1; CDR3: CSVDELDNEQFF; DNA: TGCAGCGTTGACGAGCTGGACAATGAGCAGTTCTTC
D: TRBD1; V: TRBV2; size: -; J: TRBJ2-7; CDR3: CASRLRTGSSYEQYF; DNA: TGTGCCAGCAGGCTGAGGACAGGGAGCTCCTACGAGCAGTACTTC